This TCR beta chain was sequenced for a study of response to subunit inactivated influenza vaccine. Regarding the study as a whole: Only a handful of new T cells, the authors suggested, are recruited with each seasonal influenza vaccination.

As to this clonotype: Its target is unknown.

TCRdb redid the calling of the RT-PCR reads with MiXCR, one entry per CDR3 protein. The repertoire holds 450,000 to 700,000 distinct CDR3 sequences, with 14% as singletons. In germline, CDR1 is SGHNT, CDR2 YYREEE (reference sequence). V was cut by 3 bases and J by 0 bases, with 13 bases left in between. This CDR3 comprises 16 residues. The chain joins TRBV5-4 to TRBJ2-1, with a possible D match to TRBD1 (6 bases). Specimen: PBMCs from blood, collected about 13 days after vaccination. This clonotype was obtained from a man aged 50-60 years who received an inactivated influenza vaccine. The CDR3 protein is CASSSSGGSSYNEQFF. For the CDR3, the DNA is TGTGCCAGCAGCTCCTCTGGGGGCAGCTCCTACAATGAGCAGTTCTTC.